This TCR beta chain was profiled in a study of OX40 agonist ivuxolimab in advanced cancers. The data were produced by immunoSEQ multiplex PCR, yet TCRdb's version contains in-frame clones alone and is incomplete. The data hold roughly 70,000 clones, with roughly nine tenths observed a single time. Study-wide results and caveats: The investigators did not determine what antigen specificity the expanded peripheral T cells had. Mean expanded clone counts were higher in CD8+ than CD4+ T cells.

Note on this clone: The target antigen is unknown.

The sample in question was CD4+ or CD8+ T cells sorted from blood, obtained in a trial of the OX40 agonist ivuxolimab. The receptor was isolated from an adult with an advanced solid tumor such as melanoma, head and neck, liver or kidney cancer.

CDR3 in amino acids: CASSLINQPQHF. CDR3 nucleotides: TGTGCCAGCAGCTTAATCAATCAGCCCCAGCATTTT. The chain joins TRBV7-2 to TRBJ1-5; no definite D call. Germline values: CDR1 SGHTA, CDR2 FQGNSA. The CDR3 runs 12 residues. Trimming left V 2 bases short and J 3 bases short, with 2 bases between.